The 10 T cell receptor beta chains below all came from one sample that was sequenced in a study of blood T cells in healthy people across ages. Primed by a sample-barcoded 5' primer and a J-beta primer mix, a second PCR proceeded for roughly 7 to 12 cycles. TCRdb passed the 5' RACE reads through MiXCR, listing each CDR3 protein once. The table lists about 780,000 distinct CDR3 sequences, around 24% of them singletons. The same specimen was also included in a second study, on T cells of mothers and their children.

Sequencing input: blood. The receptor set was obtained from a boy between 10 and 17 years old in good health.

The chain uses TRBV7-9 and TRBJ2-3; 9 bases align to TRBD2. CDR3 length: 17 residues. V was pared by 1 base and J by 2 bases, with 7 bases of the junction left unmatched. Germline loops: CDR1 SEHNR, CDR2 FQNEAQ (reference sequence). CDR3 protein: CASSLGPSSGATDTQYF. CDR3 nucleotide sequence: TGTGCCAGCAGCTTAGGGCCCTCTAGCGGGGCCACAGATACGCAGTATTTT.

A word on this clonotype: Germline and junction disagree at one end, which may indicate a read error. The chain's CDR3 is CAGSADRGGEETQYF. The DNA for the CDR3 is TGTGCCGGCAGCGCAGACAGGGGAGGGGAAGAGACCCAGTACTTC. V usage is TRBV7-9 and J usage is TRBJ2-5; D possibly corresponds to TRBD1 (8 bases). This CDR3 spans 15 amino acids. CDR1 SEHNR and CDR2 FQNEAQ come from the germline V gene (reference sequence).

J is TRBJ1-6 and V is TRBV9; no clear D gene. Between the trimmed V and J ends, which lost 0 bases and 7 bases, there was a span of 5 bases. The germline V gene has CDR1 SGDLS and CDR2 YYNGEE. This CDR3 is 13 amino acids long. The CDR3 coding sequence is TGTGCCAGCAGCGTAGGGGAGAATTCACCCCTCCACTTT. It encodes CASSVGENSPLHF.

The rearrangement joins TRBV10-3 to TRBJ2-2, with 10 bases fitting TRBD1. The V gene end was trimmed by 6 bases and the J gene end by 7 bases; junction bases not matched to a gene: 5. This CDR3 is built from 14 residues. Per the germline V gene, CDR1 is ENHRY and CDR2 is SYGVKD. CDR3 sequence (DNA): TGTGCCATCAGGCCGGGACAGGGGATCGGGGAGCTGTTTTTT. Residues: CAIRPGQGIGELFF.

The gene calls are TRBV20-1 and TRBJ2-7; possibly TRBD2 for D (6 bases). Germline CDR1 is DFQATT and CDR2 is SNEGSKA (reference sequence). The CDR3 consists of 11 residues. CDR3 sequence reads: CRSGGSDEQYF. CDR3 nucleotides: TGCAGAAGTGGGGGGTCTGACGAGCAGTACTTC.

CDR3 sequence: CASSLYATSGGSNGELFF. The CDR3 bases are TGTGCCAGCAGCTTATATGCGACTAGCGGGGGTTCGAACGGGGAGCTGTTTTTT. The chain is built from TRBV6-4 and TRBJ2-2; 12 bases agree with TRBD2. Germline V lookup: CDR1 MRHNA, CDR2 SNTAGT. The CDR3 contains 18 residues. V was pared by 6 bases and J by 7 bases, with 15 bases of the junction left unmatched.

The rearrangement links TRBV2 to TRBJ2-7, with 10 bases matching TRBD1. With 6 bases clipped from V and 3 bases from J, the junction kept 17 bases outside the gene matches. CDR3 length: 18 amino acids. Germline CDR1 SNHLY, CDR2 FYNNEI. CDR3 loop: CASSATGTGALGRYEQYF. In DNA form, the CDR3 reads TGTGCCAGCAGCGCGACCGGGACAGGGGCGCTCGGGCGCTACGAGCAGTACTTC. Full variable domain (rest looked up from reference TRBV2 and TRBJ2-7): EPEVTQTPSHQVTQMGQEVILRCVPISNHLYFYWYRQILGQKVEFLVSFYNNEISEKSEIFDDQFSVERPDGSNFTLKIRSTKLEDSAMYFCASSATGTGALGRYEQYFGPGTRLTVT.

CDR3 loop: CASSYSEGTTDTQYF. The CDR3 nucleotides are TGTGCCAGCAGTTACTCGGAGGGAACCACAGATACGCAGTATTTT. The chain joins TRBV6-2 or TRBV6-3 to TRBJ2-3; tentatively, D is TRBD2 (6 bases). V lost 0 bases, J lost 2 bases, and 9 bases lay in between. Looked up from germline, CDR1 is MNHEY and CDR2 is SVGEGT. The CDR3 runs 15 residues.

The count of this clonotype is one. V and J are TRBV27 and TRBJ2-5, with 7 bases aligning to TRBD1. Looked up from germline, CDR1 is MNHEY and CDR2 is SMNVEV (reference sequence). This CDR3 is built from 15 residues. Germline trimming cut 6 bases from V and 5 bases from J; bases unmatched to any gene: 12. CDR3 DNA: TGTGCCAGCAGCTCACCCAGCCAGGGGGTCGAGACCCAGTACTTC. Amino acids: CASSSPSQGVETQYF.

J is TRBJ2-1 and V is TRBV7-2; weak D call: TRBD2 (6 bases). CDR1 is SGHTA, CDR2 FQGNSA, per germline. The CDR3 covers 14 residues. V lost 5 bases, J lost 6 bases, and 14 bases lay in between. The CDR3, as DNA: TGTGCCAGCAGCCCTAGGGACTTACCCAATGAGCAGTTCTTC. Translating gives CASSPRDLPNEQFF.